The 5 T cell receptor beta chains below were found in one sample sequenced in a study of T cells in Graves' hyperthyroidism and ophthalmopathy. RNA transcripts were the template for amplifying TCR beta CDR3 regions. The study used the HTBI primer set for a first-round RT-PCR of the TCR CDR3. TCRdb passed the multiplex PCR reads through MiXCR, listing each CDR3 protein once. Of roughly 740,000 distinct CDR3 sequences listed, around 17% were seen once; the top ten hold approximately 8%. Sequencing was performed on blood. The receptors come from a young man with Graves' hyperthyroidism.

This clonotype was seen at least ten times. The chain links TRBV28 to TRBJ2-7; D assignment may be TRBD1 or TRBD2 (5 bases each). With 3 bases removed from V and 0 bases from J, the gap between germline ends came to 9 bases. This CDR3 spans 14 amino acids. Germline lookup yields CDR1 MDHEN and CDR2 SYDVKM. In DNA form, the CDR3 reads TGTGCCAGCAGTTTTGCAGGGAGCTCCTACGAGCAGTACTTC. As protein: CASSFAGSSYEQYF.

The chain carries TRBV19 and TRBJ2-7; 7 bases are a match to TRBD2. The CDR3 contains 13 residues. The V gene's germline CDR1 is LNHDA and CDR2 SQIVND (reference sequence). V trimming: 5 bases; J trimming: 4 bases; junction bases outside the gene matches: 5. CDR3 bases: TGTGCCAGTAGTGTGTGGGAGGGGTACGAGCAGTACTTC. It yields the protein CASSVWEGYEQYF.

This clonotype was recorded many times. This rearrangement joins TRBV20-1 to TRBJ2-2; 8 bases line up with TRBD2. Germline V lookup: CDR1 DFQATT, CDR2 SNEGSKA (reference sequence). The CDR3 contains 14 residues. V lost 1 base, J lost 7 bases, and 5 bases stayed unmatched. CDR3 residues: CSARVSRGGGELFF. CDR3 in DNA: TGCAGTGCTAGAGTTAGTCGGGGGGGCGGGGAGCTGTTTTTT.

V gene TRBV20-1 combines with J gene TRBJ2-1; 8 bases map to TRBD2. This CDR3 has 14 amino acids. Germline loops: CDR1 DFQATT, CDR2 SNEGSKA (reference sequence). V lost 0 bases and J lost 7; bases outside the gene matches: 5. The CDR3 DNA reads TGCAGTGCTAGAGATAGCGGGAACGGGAATGAGCAGTTCTTC. It specifies CSARDSGNGNEQFF.

This rearrangement joins TRBV7-9 to TRBJ1-6; no clear D gene. This CDR3 has 16 amino acids. Germline values: CDR1 SEHNR, CDR2 FQNEAQ (reference sequence). V was pared by 1 base and J by 10 bases, with 17 bases between. In nucleotides, the CDR3 is TGTGCCAGCAGCTTAGAAAAAGGAGGGCTTGGATCACCCCTCCACTTT. Translation: CASSLEKGGLGSPLHF.